Sequencing of this T cell receptor (beta chain) was carried out in a study of cytomegalovirus exposure and HLA in healthy donors. The PCR ran on 60 Vbeta and 13 Jbeta primers. Method: immunoSEQ multiplex PCR; TCRdb's copy keeps in-frame clones and lacks some. The sample table includes around 130,000 clones. The germline CDR1 and CDR2 sequences are SGHTA and FQGNSA. J lost 6 bases, V lost 0 bases, and 11 bases had no gene match. The CDR3 contains 17 residues. The source material was PBMCs. The J gene is TRBJ2-1, the V gene TRBV7-2; 7 nucleotides align to TRBD2. The source of this sequence is an older woman in good health and CMV-seronegative. The CDR3 sequence: CASSLASWRETGNEQFF. As DNA, the CDR3 is TGTGCCAGCAGCTTAGCGTCATGGCGGGAGACCGGCAATGAGCAGTTCTTC.